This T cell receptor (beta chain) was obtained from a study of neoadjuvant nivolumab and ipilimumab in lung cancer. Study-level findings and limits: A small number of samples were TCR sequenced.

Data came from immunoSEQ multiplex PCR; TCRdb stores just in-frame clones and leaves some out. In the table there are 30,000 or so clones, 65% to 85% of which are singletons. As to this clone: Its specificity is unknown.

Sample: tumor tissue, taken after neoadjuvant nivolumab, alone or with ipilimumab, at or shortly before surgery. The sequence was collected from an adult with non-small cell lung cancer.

The DNA for the CDR3 is TGCGCCAGCAGCTTGGACCTGGGGCCCTATGGCTACACCTTC. Translating it yields CASSLDLGPYGYTF. The gene calls are TRBV5-1 and TRBJ1-2; a possible D gene is TRBD1 (5 bases). V dropped 0 bases and J dropped 4 bases, with 10 bases sitting between them. Germline V gene data show CDR1 as SGHRS and CDR2 as YFSETQ. There are 14 residues in the CDR3.